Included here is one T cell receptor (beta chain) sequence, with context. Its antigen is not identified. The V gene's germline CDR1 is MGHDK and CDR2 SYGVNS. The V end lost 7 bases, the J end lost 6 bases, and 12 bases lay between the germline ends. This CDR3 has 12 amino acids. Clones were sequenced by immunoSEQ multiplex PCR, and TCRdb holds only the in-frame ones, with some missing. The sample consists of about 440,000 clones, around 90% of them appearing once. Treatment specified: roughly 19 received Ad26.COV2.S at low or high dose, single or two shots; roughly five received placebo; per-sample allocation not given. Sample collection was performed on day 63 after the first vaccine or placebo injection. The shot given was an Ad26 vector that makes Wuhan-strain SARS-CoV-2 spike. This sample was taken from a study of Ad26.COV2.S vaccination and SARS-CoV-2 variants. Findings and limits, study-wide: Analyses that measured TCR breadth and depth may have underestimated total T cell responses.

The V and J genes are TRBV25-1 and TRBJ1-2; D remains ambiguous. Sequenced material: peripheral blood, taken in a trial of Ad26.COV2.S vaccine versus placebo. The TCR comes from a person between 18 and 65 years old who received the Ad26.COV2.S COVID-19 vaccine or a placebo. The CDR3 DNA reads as TGTGCCAGCAACGGGCGGTGGGATGGCTACACCTTC. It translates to CASNGRWDGYTF.